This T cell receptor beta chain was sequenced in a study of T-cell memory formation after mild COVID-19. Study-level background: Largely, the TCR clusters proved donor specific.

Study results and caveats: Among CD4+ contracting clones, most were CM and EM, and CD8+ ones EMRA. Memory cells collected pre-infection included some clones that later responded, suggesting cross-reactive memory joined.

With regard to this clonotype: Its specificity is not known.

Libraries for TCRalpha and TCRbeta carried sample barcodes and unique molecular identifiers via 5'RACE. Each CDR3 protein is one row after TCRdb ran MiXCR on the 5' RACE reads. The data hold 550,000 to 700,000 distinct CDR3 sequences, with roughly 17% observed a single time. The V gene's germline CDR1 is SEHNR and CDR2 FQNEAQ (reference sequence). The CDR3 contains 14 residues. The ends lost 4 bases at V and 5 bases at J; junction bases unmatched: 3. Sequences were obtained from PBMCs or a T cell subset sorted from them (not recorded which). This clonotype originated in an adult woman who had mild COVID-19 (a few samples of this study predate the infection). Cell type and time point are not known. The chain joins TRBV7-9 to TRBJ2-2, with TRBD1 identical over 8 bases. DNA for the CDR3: TGTGCCAGCAGCTCGCACAGGGGGACCGGGGAGCTGTTTTTT. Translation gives CASSSHRGTGELFF. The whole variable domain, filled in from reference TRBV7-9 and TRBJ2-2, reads DTGVSQNPRHKITKRGQNVTFRCDPISEHNRLYWYRQTLGQGPEFLTYFQNEAQLEKSRLLSDRFSAERPKGSFSTLEIQRTEQGDSAMYLCASSSHRGTGELFFGEGSRLTVL.